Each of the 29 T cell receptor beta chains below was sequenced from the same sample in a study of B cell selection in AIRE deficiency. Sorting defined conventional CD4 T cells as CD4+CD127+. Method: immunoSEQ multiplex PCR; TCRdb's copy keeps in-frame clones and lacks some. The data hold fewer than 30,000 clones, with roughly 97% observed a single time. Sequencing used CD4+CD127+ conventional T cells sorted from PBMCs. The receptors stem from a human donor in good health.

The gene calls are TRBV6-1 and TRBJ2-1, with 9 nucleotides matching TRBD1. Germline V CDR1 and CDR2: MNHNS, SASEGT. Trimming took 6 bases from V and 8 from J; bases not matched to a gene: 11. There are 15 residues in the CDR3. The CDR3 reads CASRRPGQGGDEQFF. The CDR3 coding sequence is TGTGCCAGCAGAAGACCGGGACAGGGAGGTGATGAGCAGTTCTTC.

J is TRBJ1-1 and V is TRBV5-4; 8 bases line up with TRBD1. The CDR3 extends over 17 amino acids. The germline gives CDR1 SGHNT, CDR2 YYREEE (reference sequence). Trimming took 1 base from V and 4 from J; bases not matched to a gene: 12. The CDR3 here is CASSLTQGASNPTEAFF. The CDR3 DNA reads TGTGCCAGCAGCTTGACTCAGGGGGCTTCCAATCCCACTGAAGCTTTCTTT. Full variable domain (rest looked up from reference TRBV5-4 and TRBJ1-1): ETGVTQSPTHLIKTRGQQVTLRCSSQSGHNTVSWYQQALGQGPQFIFQYYREEENGRGNFPPRFSGLQFPNYSSELNVNALELDDSALYLCASSLTQGASNPTEAFFGQGTRLTVV.

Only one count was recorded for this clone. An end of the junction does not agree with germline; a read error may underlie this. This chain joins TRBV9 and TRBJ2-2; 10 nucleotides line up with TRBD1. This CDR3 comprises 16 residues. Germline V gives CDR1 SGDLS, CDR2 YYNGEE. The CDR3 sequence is CASSRGQGIGTGELLF. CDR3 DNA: TGTGCCAGCAGCCGGGGACAGGGGATCGGGACCGGGGAGCTGCTTTTT.

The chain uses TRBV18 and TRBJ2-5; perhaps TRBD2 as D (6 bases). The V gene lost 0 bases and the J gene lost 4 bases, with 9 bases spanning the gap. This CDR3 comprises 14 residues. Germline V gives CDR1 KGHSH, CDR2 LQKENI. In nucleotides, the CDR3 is TGTGCCAGCTCACCACCGGAGGGGAGAGAGACCCAGTACTTC. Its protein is CASSPPEGRETQYF.

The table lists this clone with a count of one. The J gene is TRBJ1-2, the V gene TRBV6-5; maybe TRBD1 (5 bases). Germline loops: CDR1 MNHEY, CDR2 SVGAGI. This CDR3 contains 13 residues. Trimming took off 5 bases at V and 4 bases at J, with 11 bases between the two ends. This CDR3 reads CASSVETAYGYTF. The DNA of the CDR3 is TGTGCCAGCAGTGTGGAGACAGCCTATGGCTACACCTTC.

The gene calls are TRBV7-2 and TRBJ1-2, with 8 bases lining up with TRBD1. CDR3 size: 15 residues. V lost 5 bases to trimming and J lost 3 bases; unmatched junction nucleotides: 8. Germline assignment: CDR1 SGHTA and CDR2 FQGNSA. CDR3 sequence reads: CASSPAGTGDYGYTF. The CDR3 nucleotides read TGTGCCAGCAGCCCCGCCGGGACAGGTGACTATGGCTACACCTTC.

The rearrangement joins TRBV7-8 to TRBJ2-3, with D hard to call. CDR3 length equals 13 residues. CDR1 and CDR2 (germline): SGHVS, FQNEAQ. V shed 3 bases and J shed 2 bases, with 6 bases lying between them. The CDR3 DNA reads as TGTGCCAGCAGCTTTCAGATCACAGATACGCAGTATTTT. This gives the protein CASSFQITDTQYF. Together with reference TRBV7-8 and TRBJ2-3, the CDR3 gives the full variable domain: GAGVSQSPRYKVAKRGQDVALRCDPISGHVSLFWYQQALGQGPEFLTYFQNEAQLDKSGLPSDRFFAERPEGSVSTLKIQRTQQEDSAVYLCASSFQITDTQYFGPGTRLTVL.

This CDR3 is CASSFSGDEETQYF. DNA for the CDR3: TGCGCCAGCAGCTTCTCAGGGGATGAGGAGACCCAGTACTTC. This rearrangement joins TRBV5-1 to TRBJ2-5, with D maybe TRBD1 (6 bases). CDR1 SGHRS and CDR2 YFSETQ come from the germline V gene. The V end lost 2 bases, the J end lost 5 bases, and 13 bases lay between the germline ends. The length of the CDR3 is 14 residues.

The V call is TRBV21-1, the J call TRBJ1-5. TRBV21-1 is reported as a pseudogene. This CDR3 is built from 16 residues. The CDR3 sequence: CASSKDSRGPIGPQHF. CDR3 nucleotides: TGTGCCAGCAGCAAAGATTCCCGGGGGCCCATAGGGCCCCAGCATTTT.

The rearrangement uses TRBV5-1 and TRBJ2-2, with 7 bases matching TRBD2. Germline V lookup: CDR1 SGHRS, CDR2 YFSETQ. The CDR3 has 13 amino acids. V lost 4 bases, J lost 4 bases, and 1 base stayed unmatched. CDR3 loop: CASSPSGTGELFF. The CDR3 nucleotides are TGCGCCAGCAGCCCTAGCGGCACCGGGGAGCTGTTTTTT.

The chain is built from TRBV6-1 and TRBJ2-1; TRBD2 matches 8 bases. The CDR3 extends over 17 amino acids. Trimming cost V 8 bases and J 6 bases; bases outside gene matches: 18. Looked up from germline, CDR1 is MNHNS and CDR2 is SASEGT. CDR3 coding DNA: TGTGCCAGCGGTGGTAAGGGTCCTAGCGGGTTGATCAATGAGCAGTTCTTC. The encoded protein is CASGGKGPSGLINEQFF.

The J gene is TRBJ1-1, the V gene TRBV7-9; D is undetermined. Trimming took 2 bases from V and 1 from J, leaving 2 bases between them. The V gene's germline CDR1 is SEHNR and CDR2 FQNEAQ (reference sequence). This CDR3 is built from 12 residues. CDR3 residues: CASSLQNTEAFF. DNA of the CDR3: TGTGCCAGCAGCTTACAGAACACTGAAGCTTTCTTT. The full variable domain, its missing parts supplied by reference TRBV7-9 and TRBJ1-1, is DTGVSQNPRHKITKRGQNVTFRCDPISEHNRLYWYRQTLGQGPEFLTYFQNEAQLEKSRLLSDRFSAERPKGSFSTLEIQRTEQGDSAMYLCASSLQNTEAFFGQGTRLTVV.

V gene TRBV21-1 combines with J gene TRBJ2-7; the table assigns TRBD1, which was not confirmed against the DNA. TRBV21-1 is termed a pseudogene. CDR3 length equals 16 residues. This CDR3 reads CASSKARAGQYYEQYF. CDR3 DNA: TGTGCCAGCAGCAAAGCCCGTGCCGGACAATACTACGAGCAGTACTTC.

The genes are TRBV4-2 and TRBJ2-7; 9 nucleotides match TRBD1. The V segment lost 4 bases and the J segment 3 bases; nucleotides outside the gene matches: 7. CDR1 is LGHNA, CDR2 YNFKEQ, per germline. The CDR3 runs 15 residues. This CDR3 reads CASSPHPGQGYEQYF. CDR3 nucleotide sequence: TGTGCCAGCAGCCCGCATCCGGGACAGGGCTACGAGCAGTACTTC.

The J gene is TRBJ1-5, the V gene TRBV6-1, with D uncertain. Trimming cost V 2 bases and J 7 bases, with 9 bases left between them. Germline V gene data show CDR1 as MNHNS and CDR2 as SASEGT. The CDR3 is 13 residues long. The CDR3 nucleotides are TGTGCCAGCAGTGAACGTTCCTCCCAGCCCCAGCATTTT. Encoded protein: CASSERSSQPQHF.

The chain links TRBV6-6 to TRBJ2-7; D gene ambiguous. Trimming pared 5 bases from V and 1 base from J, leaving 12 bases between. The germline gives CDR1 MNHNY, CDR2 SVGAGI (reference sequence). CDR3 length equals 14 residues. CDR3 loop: CASSNPLGSYEQYF. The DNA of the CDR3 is TGTGCCAGCAGTAACCCACTGGGTTCCTACGAGCAGTACTTC.

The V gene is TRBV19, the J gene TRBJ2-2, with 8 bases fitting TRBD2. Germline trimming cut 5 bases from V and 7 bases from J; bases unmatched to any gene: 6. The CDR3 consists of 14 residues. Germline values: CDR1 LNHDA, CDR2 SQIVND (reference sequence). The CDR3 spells CASSLKTSVGELFF. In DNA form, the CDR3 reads TGTGCCAGTAGTCTAAAGACTAGCGTCGGGGAGCTGTTTTTT.

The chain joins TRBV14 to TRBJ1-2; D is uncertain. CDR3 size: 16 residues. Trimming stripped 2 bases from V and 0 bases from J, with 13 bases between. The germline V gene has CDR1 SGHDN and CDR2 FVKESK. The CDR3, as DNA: TGTGCCAGCAGCCAACTTCGGGGAGGTCCTAACTATGGCTACACCTTC. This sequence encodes CASSQLRGGPNYGYTF.

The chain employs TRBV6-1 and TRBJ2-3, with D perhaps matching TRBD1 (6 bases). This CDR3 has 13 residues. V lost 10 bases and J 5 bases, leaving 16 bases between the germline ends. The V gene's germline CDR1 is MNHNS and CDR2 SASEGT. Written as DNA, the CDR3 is TGTGCCATCCTTCAGGGGACCCGAGATACGCAGTATTTT. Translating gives CAILQGTRDTQYF.

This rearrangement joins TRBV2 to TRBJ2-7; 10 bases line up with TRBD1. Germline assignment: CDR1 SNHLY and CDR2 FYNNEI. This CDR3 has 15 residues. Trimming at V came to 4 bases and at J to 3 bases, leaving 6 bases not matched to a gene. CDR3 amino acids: CASSVPGQGNYEQYF. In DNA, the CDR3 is TGTGCCAGCAGTGTACCGGGACAGGGGAACTACGAGCAGTACTTC.

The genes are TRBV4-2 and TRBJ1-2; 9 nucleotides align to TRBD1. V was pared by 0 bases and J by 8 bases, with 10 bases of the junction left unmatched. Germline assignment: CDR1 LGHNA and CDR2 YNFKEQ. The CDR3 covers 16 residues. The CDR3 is CASSQDLGQGRGGYTF. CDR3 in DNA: TGTGCCAGCAGCCAAGATTTGGGACAGGGTAGAGGAGGCTACACCTTC.

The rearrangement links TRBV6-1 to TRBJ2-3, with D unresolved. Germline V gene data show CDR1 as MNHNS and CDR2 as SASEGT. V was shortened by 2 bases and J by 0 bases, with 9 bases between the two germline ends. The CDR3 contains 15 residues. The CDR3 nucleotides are TGTGCCAGCAGTGAATTTCAGGTCAGCACAGATACGCAGTATTTT. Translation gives CASSEFQVSTDTQYF.

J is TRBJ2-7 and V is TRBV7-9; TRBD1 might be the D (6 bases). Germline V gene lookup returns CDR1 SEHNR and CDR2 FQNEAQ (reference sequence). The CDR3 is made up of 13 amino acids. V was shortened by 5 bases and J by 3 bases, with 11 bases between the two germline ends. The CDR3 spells CASSNIQGYEQYF. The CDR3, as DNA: TGTGCCAGCAGCAACATACAGGGCTACGAGCAGTACTTC.

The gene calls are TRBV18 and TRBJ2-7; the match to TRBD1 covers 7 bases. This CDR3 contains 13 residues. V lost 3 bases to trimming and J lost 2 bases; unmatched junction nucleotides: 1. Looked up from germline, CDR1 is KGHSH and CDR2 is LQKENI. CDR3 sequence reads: CASSPQGAYEQYF. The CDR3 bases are TGTGCCAGCTCACCCCAGGGGGCCTACGAGCAGTACTTC. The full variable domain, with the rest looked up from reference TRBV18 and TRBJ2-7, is NAGVMQNPRHLVRRRGQEARLRCSPMKGHSHVYWYRQLPEEGLKFMVYLQKENIIDESGMPKERFSAEFPKEGPSILRIQQVVRGDSAAYFCASSPQGAYEQYFGPGTRLTVT.

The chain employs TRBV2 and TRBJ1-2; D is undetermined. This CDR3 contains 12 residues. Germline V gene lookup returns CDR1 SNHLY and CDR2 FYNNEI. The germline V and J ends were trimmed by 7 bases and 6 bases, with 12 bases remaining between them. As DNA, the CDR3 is TGTGCCAGCATGACGGTCCGGGATGGCTACACCTTC. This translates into CASMTVRDGYTF.

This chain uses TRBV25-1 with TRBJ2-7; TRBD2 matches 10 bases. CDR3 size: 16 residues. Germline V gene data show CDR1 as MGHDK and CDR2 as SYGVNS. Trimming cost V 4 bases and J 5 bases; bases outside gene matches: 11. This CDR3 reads CASSGARLAGLDEQYF. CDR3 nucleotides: TGTGCCAGCAGTGGGGCCCGACTAGCGGGTTTGGACGAGCAGTACTTC.

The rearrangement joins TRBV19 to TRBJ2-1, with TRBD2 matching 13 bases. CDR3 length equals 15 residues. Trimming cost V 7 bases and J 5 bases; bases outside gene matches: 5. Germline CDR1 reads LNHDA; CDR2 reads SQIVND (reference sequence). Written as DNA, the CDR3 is TGTGCCAGTACCTCCGGGACTAGCGGGAACAATGAGCAGTTCTTC. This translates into CASTSGTSGNNEQFF.

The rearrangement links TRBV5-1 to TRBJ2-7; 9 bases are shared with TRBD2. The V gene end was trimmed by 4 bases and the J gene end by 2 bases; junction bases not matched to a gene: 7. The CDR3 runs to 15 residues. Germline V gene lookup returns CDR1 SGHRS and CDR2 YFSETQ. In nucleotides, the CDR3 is TGCGCCAGCAGCGTAATAGCGGGAGATACCTACGAGCAGTACTTC. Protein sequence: CASSVIAGDTYEQYF.

CDR3 loop: CASSVLGGSSYNEQFF. The DNA of the CDR3 is TGTGCCAGTAGCGTTCTAGGCGGGAGCTCCTACAATGAGCAGTTCTTC. This chain links TRBV19 with TRBJ2-1, with 7 bases fitting TRBD2. The CDR3 sequence is 16 residues long. Germline CDR1 reads LNHDA; CDR2 reads SQIVND (reference sequence). Losses at the gene ends were 6 bases for V and 0 bases for J; bases not matched to a gene: 8.